This T cell receptor beta chain was captured in a study of cytomegalovirus exposure and HLA in healthy donors. Turning to the study itself: Earlier sequencing of some 180 million T cells yielded approximately 120 million unique TCR beta sequences. Findings and caveats of the study: The investigators catalogued 150 or so TCR beta chains as cytomegalovirus-associated. In vitro data verified three CMV-associated chains as specific for CMV antigens.

V was pared by 4 bases and J by 0 bases, with 7 bases between. CDR3 size: 14 residues. The germline CDR1 and CDR2 sequences are MRHNA and SNTAGT. This clone appeared a few times. What it binds is unknown. Vbeta (60) and Jbeta (13) primers were used in the PCR. Here immunoSEQ multiplex PCR was the method, and the copy in TCRdb shows in-frame clones only, minus some. Of under 200,000 clones detected, roughly 13% appear once; the ten largest clones hold about 7.8%. The V gene is TRBV6-4, the J gene TRBJ1-5; D unresolved. The TCR comes from a man aged 50-59 years in good health and CMV-seropositive. The sequenced sample consisted of PBMCs. The CDR3 coding sequence is TGTGCCAGCAGTGCTGATAGTAGCAATCAGCCCCAGCATTTT. It encodes CASSADSSNQPQHF.